Reported below is one T cell receptor (beta chain). This entry comes from a study of patients and donors after allogeneic stem cell transplantation. TCRdb itself ran the RT-PCR reads through MiXCR, one entry per CDR3 protein. The repertoire holds some 960,000 distinct CDR3 sequences, with about a sixth as singletons. The V end was cut by 5 bases, the J end by 9 bases, with 11 bases between. This CDR3 contains 12 residues. The sequencing sample was made of blood, either unsorted or a sorted T cell fraction (not recorded which). This sequence originates from a human donor who was either an allogeneic HSCT recipient or a stem cell or donor lymphocyte infusion donor (not recorded which). It is not recorded whose cells these are; they may come from a transplant donor. The J gene is TRBJ2-1, the V gene TRBV12-3 or TRBV12-4; D unresolved. CDR3 region: CASSGPIGEQFF. CDR3 nucleotide sequence: TGTGCCAGCAGTGGGCCGATAGGTGAGCAGTTCTTC.